The TCR beta chain described here comes from a study of blood T cells in healthy people across ages. The trim removed 0 bases at V and 7 bases at J, leaving 7 bases unmatched. Germline V gene data show CDR1 as SQVTM and CDR2 as ANQGSEA. The CDR3 runs 15 residues. Through a sample-barcoded 5' primer and a J-beta primer mix, a second PCR was run for about 7 to 12 cycles. TCRdb reprocessed the 5' RACE reads via MiXCR and lists one record per CDR3 protein. The profile shows 1.5 million to 2 million distinct CDR3 sequences, around 50% of them singletons. Material for sequencing was blood. The chain uses TRBV29-1 and TRBJ2-5; TRBD2 agrees at 11 bases. This clonotype originated in a woman between 40 and 55 years old in good health. The CDR3 sequence is CSVEDPGLAGGTQYF. CDR3 sequence (DNA): TGCAGCGTTGAAGATCCCGGACTAGCGGGCGGGACCCAGTACTTC.